The clone carrying this T cell receptor beta chain was detected a few times. Amplified material comprised TCR beta CDR3 regions derived from RNA transcripts. First-round RT-PCR relied on HTBI primers, and a second-round multiplex PCR came next. TCRdb itself ran the multiplex PCR reads through MiXCR, one entry per CDR3 protein. Here the sample spans over a million distinct CDR3 sequences, about 40% being singletons. This record belongs to a study of Graves' ophthalmopathy and Graves' hyperthyroidism. The hyperthyroidism patients had a new diagnosis of under 2 months' duration and were aged 18 to 65. This CDR3 comprises 11 residues. Germline assignment: CDR1 WSHSY and CDR2 SAAADI. The V and J ends lost 5 bases and 7 bases respectively, with 6 bases between them.

The sequenced sample was peripheral blood or thyroid tissue (not recorded which). This chain uses TRBV10-2 with TRBJ2-1; D unclear. The source is an adult man with Graves' hyperthyroidism. CDR3 in amino acids: CASSYGNEQFF. CDR3 DNA sequence: TGCGCCAGCAGTTACGGGAATGAGCAGTTCTTC.